Listed below are T cell receptor beta chains from one sample, sequenced in a study of T cells in tumors after PD-1 blockade. The table came from immunoSEQ multiplex PCR; TCRdb's copy has only in-frame clones and leaves some out. The repertoire consists of about 47,000 clones, with approximately 79% occurring once and the leading ten covering about a sixth. The sequenced sample was PBMCs, obtained before anti-PD-1 treatment. These receptors all come from a human donor with basal cell carcinoma. Both conserved end residues are part of each CDR3. A D gene is named only where the DNA matches it firmly. Rows may omit the clone size; those that give it use once, few, many or a size class.

TRBV20-1	TRBJ1-1	.	.	TGCAGTGCTAGGAGGGACACTGAAGCTTTCTTT	CSARRDTEAFF
TRBV9	TRBJ2-1	.	TRBD2	TGTGCCAGCAGCTTCTCTAGCGGGGACTACAATGAGCAGTTCTTC	CASSFSSGDYNEQFF
TRBV5-4	TRBJ1-6	.	TRBD1	TGTGCCAGCAGCTTTGACCTATGGGACAGTAATTCACCCCTCCACTTT	CASSFDLWDSNSPLHF
TRBV18	TRBJ2-6	.	.	TGTGCCAGCTCCCGCCGGGACGACTTAACTGGGGCCAACGTCCTGACTTTC	CASSRRDDLTGANVLTF
TRBV30	TRBJ1-1	few	TRBD1	TGTGCCTGGAGAGGGACAGGGGTAGCTTTCTTT	CAWRGTGVAFF
TRBV20-1	TRBJ1-4	few	TRBD1	TGCAGTGCTAGTACAGGGGGCATGGGCACTAATGAAAAACTGTTTTTT	CSASTGGMGTNEKLFF
TRBV4-2	TRBJ1-2	.	.	TGTGCCAGCAACCGAAGGACAGAGGAAGGTGGCTACACCTTC	CASNRRTEEGGYTF
TRBV28	TRBJ2-2	.	TRBD1	TGTGCCAGCACTAAGGGGGACAGGGGAGGCACCGGGGAGCTGTTTTTT	CASTKGDRGGTGELFF
TRBV7-9	TRBJ2-1	.	.	TGTGCCAGCAGCTTAGCCCGGGCCGCCAATGAGCAGTTCTTC	CASSLARAANEQFF
TRBV10-3	TRBJ2-7	few	.	TGTGCCATCAGTGAGTCGTCCTACGAGCAGTACTTC	CAISESSYEQYF
TRBV19	TRBJ2-5	few	TRBD2	TGTGCCAGTAGTACCGGGACTAGCGGGGGAGAGACCCAGTACTTC	CASSTGTSGGETQYF
TRBV19	TRBJ2-1	.	.	TGTGCCAGTAGTATAGGTGGGGGGGCCCCCCCTTACAATGAGCAGTTCTTC	CASSIGGGAPPYNEQFF
TRBV6-5	TRBJ1-5	.	.	TGTGCCAGCAGCCGGGACACCGTTAGCAATCAGCCCCAGCATTTT	CASSRDTVSNQPQHF
TRBV6-5	TRBJ1-2	.	TRBD1	TGTGCCAGCAGTTACCAGGGGACAGGGGGAAACTATGGCTACACCTTC	CASSYQGTGGNYGYTF
TRBV28	TRBJ2-5	.	TRBD2	TGTGCCAGCACAATAGCGGGAGGGCCGGAGACCCAGTACTTC	CASTIAGGPETQYF
TRBV6-1	TRBJ1-1	.	TRBD1	TGTGCCAGCAGTGAAAGGGCAGGGGGCTTAGAAGCTTTCTTT	CASSERAGGLEAFF
TRBV6-5	TRBJ2-1	.	.	TGTGCCAGCAGTTACTCGATTTTTGGGGGTTGGGAGCAGTTCTTC	CASSYSIFGGWEQFF
TRBV7-6	TRBJ2-1	.	.	TGTGCCAGCAGCTTAGGCGTACGGGACTCCGGGAAGAGGCAGTTCTTC	CASSLGVRDSGKRQFF
TRBV5-1	TRBJ2-7	once	.	TGCGCCAGCAGCTTGGGGGACGGGACCTACGAGCAGTACTTC	CASSLGDGTYEQYF
TRBV3-1/TRBV3-2	TRBJ1-6	.	.	TGTGCCAGCAGCCTCCAGGCAAAGGCCCTCCACTTT	CASSLQAKALHF
TRBV13	TRBJ1-6	.	TRBD1	TGTGCCAGCAGCTCAGGGGGCGCGGGATCACCCCTCCACTTT	CASSSGGAGSPLHF
TRBV28	TRBJ2-1	.	.	TGTGCCAGCAGATGGGACTATGAGCAGTTCTTC	CASRWDYEQFF
TRBV4-1	TRBJ1-5	.	.	TGCGCCAGCAGCCCAAGGACTGCCGGTCAGCCCCAGCATTTT	CASSPRTAGQPQHF